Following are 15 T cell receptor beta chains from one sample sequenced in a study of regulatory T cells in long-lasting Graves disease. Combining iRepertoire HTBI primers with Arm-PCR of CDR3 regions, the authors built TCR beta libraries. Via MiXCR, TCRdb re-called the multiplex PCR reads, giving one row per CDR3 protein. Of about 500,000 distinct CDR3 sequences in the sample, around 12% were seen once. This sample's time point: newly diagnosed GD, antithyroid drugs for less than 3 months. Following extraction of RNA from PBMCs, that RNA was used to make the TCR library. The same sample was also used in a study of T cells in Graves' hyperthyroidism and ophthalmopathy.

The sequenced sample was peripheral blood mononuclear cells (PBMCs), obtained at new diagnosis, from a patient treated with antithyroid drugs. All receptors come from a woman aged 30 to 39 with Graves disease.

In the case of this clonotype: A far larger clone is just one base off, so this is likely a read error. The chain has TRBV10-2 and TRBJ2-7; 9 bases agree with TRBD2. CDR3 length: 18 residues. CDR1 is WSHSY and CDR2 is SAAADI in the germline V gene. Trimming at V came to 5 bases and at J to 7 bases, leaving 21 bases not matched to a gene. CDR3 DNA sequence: TGCGCCAGCAGTTTCGGCCCGGGGCGGGAGGGCCCCTACAATGAGCAGTACTTC. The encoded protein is CASSFGPGREGPYNEQYF.

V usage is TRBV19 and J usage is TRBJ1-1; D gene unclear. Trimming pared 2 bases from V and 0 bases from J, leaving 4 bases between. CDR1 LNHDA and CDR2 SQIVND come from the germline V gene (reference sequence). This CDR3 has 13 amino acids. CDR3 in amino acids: CASSINVNTEAFF. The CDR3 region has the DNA TGTGCCAGTAGTATAAATGTGAACACTGAAGCTTTCTTT.

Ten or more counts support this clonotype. The CDR3 sequence is CASSTIAGGRYEQYF. DNA for the CDR3: TGTGCCAGCAGCACGATAGCGGGAGGTCGCTACGAGCAGTACTTC. This sequence joins TRBV7-2 and TRBJ2-7; 10 positions agree with TRBD2. The germline V gene encodes CDR1 SGHTA and CDR2 FQGNSA. The CDR3 covers 15 residues. V lost 5 bases, J lost 3 bases, and 7 bases stayed unmatched.

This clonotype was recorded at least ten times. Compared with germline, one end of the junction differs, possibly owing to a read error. The CDR3 bases are TGCGCCACCAGCCCCGGGACTAGCGGGAGAAATGAGCAGTTCTTC. It specifies CATSPGTSGRNEQFF. The chain employs TRBV5-1 and TRBJ2-1; 14 bases align to TRBD2. Germline V gene lookup returns CDR1 SGHRS and CDR2 YFSETQ. The CDR3 loop spans 15 amino acids.

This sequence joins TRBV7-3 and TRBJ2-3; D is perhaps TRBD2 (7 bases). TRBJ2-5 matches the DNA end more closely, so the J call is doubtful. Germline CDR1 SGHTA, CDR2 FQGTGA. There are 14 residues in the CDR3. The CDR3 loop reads CASSLSGGAETQYF. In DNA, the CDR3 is TGTGCCAGCAGCTTAAGTGGGGGGGCAGAGACCCAGTACTTC.

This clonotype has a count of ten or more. CDR3 sequence reads: CATSDFKNEQFF. For the CDR3, the DNA is TGTGCCACCAGTGATTTTAAGAATGAGCAGTTCTTC. V usage is TRBV24-1 and J usage is TRBJ2-1; D is unresolved. The germline V gene has CDR1 KGHDR and CDR2 SFDVKD. V was pared by 1 base and J by 7 bases, with 4 bases between. This CDR3 comprises 12 residues.

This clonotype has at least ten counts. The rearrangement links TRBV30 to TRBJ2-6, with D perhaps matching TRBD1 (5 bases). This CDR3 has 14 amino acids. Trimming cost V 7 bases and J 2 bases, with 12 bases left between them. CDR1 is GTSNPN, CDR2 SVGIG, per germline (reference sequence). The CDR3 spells CAFSLGPGANVLTF. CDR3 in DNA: TGTGCCTTCTCCTTGGGGCCTGGGGCCAACGTCCTGACTTTC.

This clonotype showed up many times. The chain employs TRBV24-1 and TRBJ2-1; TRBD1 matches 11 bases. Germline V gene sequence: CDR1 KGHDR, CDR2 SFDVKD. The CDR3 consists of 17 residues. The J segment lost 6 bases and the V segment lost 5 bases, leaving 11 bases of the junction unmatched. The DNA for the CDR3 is TGTGCCACCAGTGGTTGGGGCTCCGGGACAGGGGGCAATGAGCAGTTCTTC. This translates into CATSGWGSGTGGNEQFF.

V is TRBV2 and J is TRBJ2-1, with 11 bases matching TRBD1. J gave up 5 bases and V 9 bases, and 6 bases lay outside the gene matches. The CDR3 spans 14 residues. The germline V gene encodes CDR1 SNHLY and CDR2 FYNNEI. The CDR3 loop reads CARTGTGGNNEQFF. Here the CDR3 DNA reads TGTGCCAGAACCGGGACAGGGGGGAACAATGAGCAGTTCTTC.

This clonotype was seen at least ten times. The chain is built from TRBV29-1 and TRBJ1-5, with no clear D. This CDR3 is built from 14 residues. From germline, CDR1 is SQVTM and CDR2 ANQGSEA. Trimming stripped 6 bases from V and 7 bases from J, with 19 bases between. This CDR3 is CSVADGNVNQPQHF. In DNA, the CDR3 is TGCAGCGTGGCGGACGGTAACGTAAACCAGCCCCAGCATTTT. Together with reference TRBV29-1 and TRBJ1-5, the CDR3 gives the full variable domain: SAVISQKPSRDICQRGTSLTIQCQVDSQVTMMFWYRQQPGQSLTLIATANQGSEATYESGFVIDKFPISRPNLTFSTLTVSNMSPEDSSIYLCSVADGNVNQPQHFGDGTRLSIL.

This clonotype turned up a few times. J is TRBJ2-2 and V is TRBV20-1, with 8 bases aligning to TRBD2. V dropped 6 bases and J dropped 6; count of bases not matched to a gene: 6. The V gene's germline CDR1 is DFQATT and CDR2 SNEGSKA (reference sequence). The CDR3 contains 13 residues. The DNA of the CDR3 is TGCAGTGCCCCGGGACTAGGTCCCGGGGAGCTGTTTTTT. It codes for CSAPGLGPGELFF.

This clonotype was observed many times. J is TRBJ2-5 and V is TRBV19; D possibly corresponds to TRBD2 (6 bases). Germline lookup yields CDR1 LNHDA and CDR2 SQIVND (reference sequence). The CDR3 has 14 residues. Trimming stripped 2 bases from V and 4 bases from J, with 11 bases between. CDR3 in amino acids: CASSITGSGETQYF. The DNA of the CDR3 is TGTGCCAGTAGTATAACCGGGAGTGGAGAGACCCAGTACTTC.

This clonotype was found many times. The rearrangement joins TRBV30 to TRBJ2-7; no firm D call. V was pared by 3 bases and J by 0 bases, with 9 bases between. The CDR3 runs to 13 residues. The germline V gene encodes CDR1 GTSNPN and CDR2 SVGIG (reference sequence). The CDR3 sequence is CAWRRSYSYEQYF. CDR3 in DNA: TGTGCCTGGAGAAGATCCTACTCCTACGAGCAGTACTTC.

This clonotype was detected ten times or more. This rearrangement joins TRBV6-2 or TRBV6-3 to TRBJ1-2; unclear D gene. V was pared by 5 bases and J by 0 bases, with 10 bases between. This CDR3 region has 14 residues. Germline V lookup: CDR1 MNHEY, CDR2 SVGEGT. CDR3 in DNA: TGTGCCAGCAGTGATCCACCTCCTAACTATGGCTACACCTTC. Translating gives CASSDPPPNYGYTF.

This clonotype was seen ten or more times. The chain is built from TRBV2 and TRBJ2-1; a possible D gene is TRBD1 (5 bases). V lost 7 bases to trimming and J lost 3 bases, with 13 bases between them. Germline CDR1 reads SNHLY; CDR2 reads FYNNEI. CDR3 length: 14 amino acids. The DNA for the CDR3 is TGTGCCAGCATTGGGGCAGGGAACTACAATGAGCAGTTCTTC. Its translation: CASIGAGNYNEQFF.